The 2 T cell receptor beta chains below all came from one sample that was sequenced in a study of T cell repertoires in cytomegalovirus infection. Using its own MiXCR run on the reads, TCRdb lists one record per CDR3 protein. Of 600,000 to 800,000 distinct CDR3 sequences in the sample, 20% to 25% are singletons; the top ten hold 8%. What was sequenced was CD8+ T cells from PBMCs. Receptors were obtained from a human donor in good health (CMV status not recorded). Some clones in this sample may be carry-over from other donors' samples.

This clonotype showed up many times. The V call is TRBV7-8, the J call TRBJ2-1; D ambiguous. This CDR3 has 12 amino acids. Trimming shortened V by 4 bases and J by 6 bases, and 7 bases separated the two germline ends. Germline CDR1 and CDR2: SGHVS and FQNEAQ. The CDR3 DNA sequence: TGTGCCAGCAGCTGGGCCGGCAATGAGCAGTTCTTC. Protein: CASSWAGNEQFF.

This chain uses TRBV18 with TRBJ1-1; TRBD1 agrees at 7 bases. V was clipped by 2 bases and J by 0 bases; unmatched bases: 6. Germline CDR1 and CDR2: KGHSH and LQKENI. CDR3 size: 16 residues. DNA of the CDR3: TGTGCCAGCTCACCATCGGGACAGTACCTGAACACTGAAGCTTTCTTT. Protein: CASSPSGQYLNTEAFF.